Presented here are 24 T cell receptor beta chains from one specimen sequenced in a study of cytomegalovirus exposure and HLA in healthy donors. A multiplex PCR was run with 60 Vbeta primers and 13 Jbeta primers. Data came from immunoSEQ multiplex PCR; TCRdb stores just in-frame clones and leaves some out. This sample carries some 110,000 clones, approximately 70% of them seen once, and the ten largest clones take more than 0.7%. Sequencing used PBMCs. Source of these receptors: a woman aged 25-40 years in good health and CMV-seronegative.

The V gene is TRBV6-1, the J gene TRBJ1-5; D remains unclear. This CDR3 spans 13 amino acids. Germline CDR1 reads MNHNS; CDR2 reads SASEGT. Trimming took off 2 bases at V and 9 bases at J, with 11 bases between the two ends. The CDR3, as DNA: TGTGCCAGCAGTGAAACGGGAAGGGTGCCCCAGCATTTT. Translating gives CASSETGRVPQHF.

On this clone: One end of the junction varies from germline; a read error may be responsible. The CDR3 loop reads CASSDVWTGVISCEQYF. The CDR3 region has the DNA TGTGCCAGCAGTGATGTATGGACAGGGGTGATTTCCTGCGAGCAGTACTTC. The J gene is TRBJ2-7, the V gene TRBV6-1, with TRBD1 matching over 9 bases. Germline assignment: CDR1 MNHNS and CDR2 SASEGT. The CDR3 loop spans 17 amino acids.

This chain links TRBV5-1 with TRBJ1-3; perhaps TRBD1 as D (5 bases). Germline assignment: CDR1 SGHRS and CDR2 YFSETQ. The CDR3 spans 16 residues. V lost 3 bases to trimming and J lost 7 bases, with 20 bases between them. CDR3 DNA: TGCGCCAGCAGCTGGGCCGGGGACTTAGGTGGGAACACCATATATTTT. Translated: CASSWAGDLGGNTIYF.

The genes are TRBV30 and TRBJ2-5; 8 bases align to TRBD2. CDR1 is GTSNPN and CDR2 is SVGIG in the germline V gene (reference sequence). The CDR3 totals 12 residues. V dropped 3 bases and J dropped 4; count of bases not matched to a gene: 1. CDR3 amino acids: CAWRLAGETQYF. CDR3 in DNA: TGTGCCTGGAGGCTAGCGGGAGAGACCCAGTACTTC.

The J gene is TRBJ2-7, the V gene TRBV9; a possible D gene is TRBD2 (6 bases). Deletions cut 4 bases from V and 2 bases from J, with 13 bases between. The CDR3 length is 14 residues. The V gene's germline CDR1 is SGDLS and CDR2 YYNGEE. The CDR3 protein is CASSPRDFPYEQYF. The CDR3 region has the DNA TGTGCCAGCAGCCCTCGGGACTTCCCCTACGAGCAGTACTTC.

This chain connects TRBV6-6 to TRBJ2-7; a possible D gene is TRBD2 (6 bases). Germline CDR1 is MNHNY and CDR2 is SVGAGI (reference sequence). With 0 bases removed from V and 3 bases from J, the gap between germline ends came to 9 bases. The CDR3 covers 14 residues. CDR3 coding DNA: TGTGCCAGCAGTTACTCCGGCGGGGACTACGAGCAGTACTTC. Its protein is CASSYSGGDYEQYF.

The chain links TRBV4-3 to TRBJ1-6; D is possibly TRBD1 (5 bases). Germline V gene data show CDR1 as LGHNA and CDR2 as YSLEER. V shed 1 base and J shed 6 bases, with 22 bases lying between them. This CDR3 is built from 19 residues. The CDR3 DNA is TGCGCCAGCAGCCAAGTCGGGGACTTTTTGATCGGGCTTAATTCACCCCTCCACTTT. This codes for CASSQVGDFLIGLNSPLHF.

V gene TRBV27 combines with J gene TRBJ1-6, with no clear D. CDR1 and CDR2 (germline): MNHEY, SMNVEV (reference sequence). This CDR3 is built from 12 residues. Trimming took off 5 bases at V and 7 bases at J, with 6 bases between the two ends. CDR3 residues: CASSPVNSPLHF. CDR3 nucleotide sequence: TGTGCCAGCAGTCCGGTCAATTCACCCCTCCACTTT.

V and J are TRBV6-5 and TRBJ1-5, with 8 bases identical to TRBD1. The V gene's germline CDR1 is MNHEY and CDR2 SVGAGI. The junction had 6 bases not matched to a gene; V was cut back by 6 bases and J by 2 bases. CDR3 length equals 15 residues. The CDR3 nucleotides are TGTGCCAGCAGAAAGGGACAGGCTCGCAATCAGCCCCAGCATTTT. Its translation: CASRKGQARNQPQHF.

The V and J genes are TRBV14 and TRBJ1-2; 7 bases fit TRBD1. Germline loops: CDR1 SGHDN, CDR2 FVKESK. V was clipped by 4 bases and J by 2 bases; unmatched bases: 10. This CDR3 is built from 16 residues. The CDR3 nucleotides are TGTGCCAGCAGCCCGCAACCGACAGGGATCAACTATGGCTACACCTTC. Translated, it gives CASSPQPTGINYGYTF.

Points on this clone: Other DNA sequences in the sample encode the same CDR3. The chain joins TRBV5-1 to TRBJ1-1; a weak D match, TRBD1 (6 bases). Trimming stripped 0 bases from V and 5 bases from J, with 8 bases between. The CDR3 spans 13 residues. Germline loops: CDR1 SGHRS, CDR2 YFSETQ. The CDR3, as DNA: TGCGCCAGCAGCTTGGCAGGGGTAACTGAAGCTTTCTTT. Translation gives CASSLAGVTEAFF.

The chain couples TRBV15 to TRBJ2-2; TRBD1 might be the D (5 bases). V lost 1 base and J lost 6, with 15 bases in between. CDR1 and CDR2 (germline): LNHNV, YYDKDF (reference sequence). CDR3 length: 16 amino acids. The CDR3 region has the DNA TGTGCCACCAGCAGAGTAGACAGAGACGGTCCCGGGGAGCTGTTTTTT. Its translation: CATSRVDRDGPGELFF.

This clone was detected a few times. V is TRBV10-1 and J is TRBJ1-1, with TRBD1 as a possible D gene (6 bases). Germline CDR1 WNHNN, CDR2 SYGVQD (reference sequence). V gave up 5 bases and J gave up 2 bases, with 12 bases separating them. The CDR3 is 14 amino acids. The CDR3 is CASSRTVSNTEAFF. CDR3 in DNA: TGCGCCAGCAGTCGGACAGTTTCCAACACTGAAGCTTTCTTT.

The chain joins TRBV9 to TRBJ1-6; D gene uncertain. CDR1 SGDLS and CDR2 YYNGEE come from the germline V gene. V was clipped by 0 bases and J by 8 bases, with 6 bases between them. This CDR3 contains 13 residues. The CDR3: CASSVATDSPLHF. The CDR3 nucleotides read TGTGCCAGCAGCGTAGCTACAGATTCACCCCTCCACTTT.

The table lists this clone with a count of one. The CDR3 here is CASSPRGPPRTYEQYF. The CDR3 bases are TGTGCCAGCAGTCCCCGAGGGCCTCCCCGCACCTACGAGCAGTACTTC. This chain connects TRBV28 to TRBJ2-7; D perhaps matches TRBD2 (5 bases). The germline CDR1 and CDR2 sequences are MDHEN and SYDVKM. This CDR3 comprises 16 residues. V was pared by 5 bases and J by 2 bases, with 19 bases between.

The chain employs TRBV27 and TRBJ2-4, with TRBD1 as a possible D gene (6 bases). This CDR3 spans 15 amino acids. In germline, CDR1 is MNHEY, CDR2 SMNVEV (reference sequence). V was cut by 3 bases and J by 6 bases, with 15 bases left in between. CDR3: CASSFKQGFGNIQYF. The DNA of the CDR3 is TGTGCCAGCAGTTTCAAACAGGGTTTCGGAAACATTCAGTACTTC.

The chain employs TRBV11-2 and TRBJ1-1, with TRBD1 as a possible D gene (5 bases). Trimming pared 5 bases from V and 4 bases from J, leaving 14 bases between. This CDR3 is 14 amino acids long. Germline loops: CDR1 SGHAT, CDR2 FQNNGV. The DNA of the CDR3 is TGTGCCAGCAGCCCCTCTGGGGGGTCCACTGAAGCTTTCTTT. It codes for CASSPSGGSTEAFF.

This sequence joins TRBV6-5 and TRBJ1-4, with D possibly TRBD1 on 5 matching bases. From germline, CDR1 is MNHEY and CDR2 SVGAGI. The V gene lost 4 bases and the J gene lost 7 bases, with 7 bases spanning the gap. This CDR3 is built from 12 residues. The DNA of the CDR3 is TGTGCCAGCAGTTTTACAGGTGAAAAACTGTTTTTT. Its translation is CASSFTGEKLFF.

The rearrangement uses TRBV5-1 and TRBJ2-1; D uncertain. CDR1 SGHRS and CDR2 YFSETQ come from the germline V gene. This CDR3 region has 12 residues. The ends were cut back, 2 bases at V and 5 bases at J, with 5 bases in the middle. The CDR3 sequence is CASSFIDNEQFF. The CDR3 DNA sequence: TGCGCCAGCAGCTTTATCGACAATGAGCAGTTCTTC.

The rearrangement joins TRBV10-1 to TRBJ2-5; 7 bases align to TRBD1. J was trimmed by 5 bases and V by 9 bases; bases with no gene match: 9. CDR1 is WNHNN, CDR2 SYGVQD, per germline (reference sequence). The CDR3 has 13 residues. The CDR3 DNA follows: TGCGCCAGTCAACAGGGGAACGGGGAGACCCAGTACTTC. Translated: CASQQGNGETQYF.

This clone was recorded once. The V gene is TRBV6-5, the J gene TRBJ1-1, with 8 nucleotides matching TRBD1. With V trimmed by 6 bases and J by 6 bases, 9 bases remained unmatched. The V gene's germline CDR1 is MNHEY and CDR2 SVGAGI. The CDR3 length is 14 residues. DNA for the CDR3: TGTGCCAGCAGCCATGACAGGGGATCTCCTGAAGCTTTCTTT. Amino acid sequence: CASSHDRGSPEAFF.

The chain is built from TRBV13 and TRBJ2-5, with TRBD2 matching over 10 bases. This CDR3 contains 15 residues. Trimming removed 1 base from V and 5 bases from J; junction bases left unmatched: 4. Germline V gives CDR1 PRHDT, CDR2 FYEKMQ (reference sequence). Written as DNA, the CDR3 is TGTGCCAGCAGCTTAGATAGCGGGGGGATCGAGACCCAGTACTTC. This translates into CASSLDSGGIETQYF.

This clone was recorded a few times. The rearrangement uses TRBV4-2 and TRBJ2-7; possible D gene TRBD2, 5 bases. CDR1 is LGHNA and CDR2 is YNFKEQ in the germline V gene. The V gene lost 0 bases and the J gene lost 0 bases, with 12 bases spanning the gap. The CDR3 extends over 16 amino acids. The CDR3: CASSQDFGEISYEQYF. The CDR3 DNA reads as TGTGCCAGCAGCCAAGATTTCGGGGAGATCTCCTACGAGCAGTACTTC.

In this sample, this clone turned up once. The chain employs TRBV5-6 and TRBJ2-7, with no clear D. The V and J ends lost 6 bases and 0 bases respectively, with 16 bases between them. Looked up from germline, CDR1 is SGHDT and CDR2 is YYEEEE. This CDR3 has 15 amino acids. The CDR3 DNA follows: TGTGCCAGCACCTCTCCTTCCAACGGCTCCTACGAGCAGTACTTC. Protein product: CASTSPSNGSYEQYF.